This T cell receptor (beta chain) came from a study of regulatory T cells in long-lasting Graves disease. Sample time point: newly diagnosed GD, antithyroid drugs for less than 3 months. Generation of the TCR library employed RNA extracted from PBMCs. Assembly of TCR beta libraries relied on iRepertoire HTBI primers together with Arm-PCR of CDR3 regions. TCRdb independently ran MiXCR on the multiplex PCR reads; one entry per CDR3 protein. The sample shows about 460,000 distinct CDR3 sequences, 14% of them seen only once. Germline V gene lookup returns CDR1 KGHSH and CDR2 LQKENI. This CDR3 has 14 amino acids. Trimming cost V 0 bases and J 5 bases; bases outside gene matches: 2. These sequences were also reported in another study, on T cells in Graves' hyperthyroidism and ophthalmopathy.

This specimen was peripheral blood mononuclear cells (PBMCs), taken at new diagnosis, from a patient treated with antithyroid drugs. The clonotype originates from a woman aged 45-65 years with Graves disease. J is TRBJ2-3 and V is TRBV18, with 7 bases that match TRBD2. CDR3 coding DNA: TGTGCCAGCTCACCACCGGCGGGAGAAGATACGCAGTATTTT. Translating it yields CASSPPAGEDTQYF.